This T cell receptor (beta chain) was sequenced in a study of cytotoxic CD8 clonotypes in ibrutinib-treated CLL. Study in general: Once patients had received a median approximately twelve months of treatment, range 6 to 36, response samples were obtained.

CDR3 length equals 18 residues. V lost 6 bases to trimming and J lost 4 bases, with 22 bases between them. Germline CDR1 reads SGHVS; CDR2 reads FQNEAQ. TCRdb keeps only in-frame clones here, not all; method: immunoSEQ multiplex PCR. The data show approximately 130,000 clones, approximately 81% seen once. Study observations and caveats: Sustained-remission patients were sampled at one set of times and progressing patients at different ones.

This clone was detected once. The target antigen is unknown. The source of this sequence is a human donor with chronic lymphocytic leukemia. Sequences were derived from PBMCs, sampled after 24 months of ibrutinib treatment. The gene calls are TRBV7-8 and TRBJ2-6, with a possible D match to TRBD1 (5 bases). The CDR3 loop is CASSQQVFGSRGANVLTF. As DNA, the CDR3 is TGTGCCAGCAGTCAACAGGTTTTTGGATCTCGAGGGGCCAACGTCCTGACTTTC.